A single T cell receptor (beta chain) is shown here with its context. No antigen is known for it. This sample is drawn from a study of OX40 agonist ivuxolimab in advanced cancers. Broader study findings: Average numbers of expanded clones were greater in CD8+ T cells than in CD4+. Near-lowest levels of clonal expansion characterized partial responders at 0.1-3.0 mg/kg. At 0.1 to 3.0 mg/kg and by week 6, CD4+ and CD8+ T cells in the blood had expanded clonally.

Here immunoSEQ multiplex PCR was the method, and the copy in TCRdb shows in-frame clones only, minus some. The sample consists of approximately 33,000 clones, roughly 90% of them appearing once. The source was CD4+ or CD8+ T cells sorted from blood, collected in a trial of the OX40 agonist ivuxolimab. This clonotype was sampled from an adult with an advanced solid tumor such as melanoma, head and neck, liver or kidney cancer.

For the CDR3, the DNA is TGTGCCAGCAGCCAAGATCTGGCGGGGCCTACAATGAAGCAGTTCTTC. Protein sequence: CASSQDLAGPTMKQFF. The rearrangement links TRBV14 to TRBJ2-1, with D possibly being TRBD2 (6 bases). Germline CDR1 reads SGHDN; CDR2 reads FVKESK. The CDR3 loop spans 16 amino acids. V was shortened by 0 bases and J by 11 bases, with 20 bases between the two germline ends.